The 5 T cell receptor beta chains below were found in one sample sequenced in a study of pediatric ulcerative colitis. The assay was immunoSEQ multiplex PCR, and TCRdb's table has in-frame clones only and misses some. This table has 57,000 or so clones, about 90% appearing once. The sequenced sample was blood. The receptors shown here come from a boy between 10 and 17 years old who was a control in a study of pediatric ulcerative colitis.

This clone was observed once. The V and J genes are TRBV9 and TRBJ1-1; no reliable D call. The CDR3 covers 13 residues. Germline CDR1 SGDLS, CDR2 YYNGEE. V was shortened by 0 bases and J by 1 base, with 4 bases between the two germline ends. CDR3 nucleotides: TGTGCCAGCAGCGTAGAGAGGAACACTGAAGCTTTCTTT. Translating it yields CASSVERNTEAFF.

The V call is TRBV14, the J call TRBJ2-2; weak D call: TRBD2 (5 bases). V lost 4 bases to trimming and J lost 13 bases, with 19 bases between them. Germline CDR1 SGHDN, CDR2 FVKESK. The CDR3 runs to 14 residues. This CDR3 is CASSPGVEPLGLFF. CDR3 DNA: TGTGCCAGCAGCCCCGGGGTGGAGCCGCTGGGGCTGTTTTTT.

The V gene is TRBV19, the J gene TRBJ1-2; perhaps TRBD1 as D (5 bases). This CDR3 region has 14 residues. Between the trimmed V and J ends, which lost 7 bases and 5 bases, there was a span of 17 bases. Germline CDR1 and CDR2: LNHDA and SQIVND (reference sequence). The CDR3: CASTPGGNAYGYTF. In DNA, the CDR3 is TGTGCCAGTACTCCGGGGGGGAATGCTTATGGCTACACCTTC.

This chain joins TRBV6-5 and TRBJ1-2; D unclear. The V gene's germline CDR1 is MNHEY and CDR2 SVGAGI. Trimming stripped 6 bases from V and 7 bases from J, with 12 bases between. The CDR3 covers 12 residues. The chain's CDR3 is CASSEEGSGYTF. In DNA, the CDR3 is TGTGCCAGCAGCGAGGAGGGCTCTGGCTACACCTTC.

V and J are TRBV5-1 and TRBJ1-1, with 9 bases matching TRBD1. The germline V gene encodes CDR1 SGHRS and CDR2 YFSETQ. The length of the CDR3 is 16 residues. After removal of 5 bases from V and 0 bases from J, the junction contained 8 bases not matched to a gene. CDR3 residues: CASSVGDRDMNTEAFF. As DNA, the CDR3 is TGCGCCAGCAGTGTGGGGGACAGGGATATGAACACTGAAGCTTTCTTT.